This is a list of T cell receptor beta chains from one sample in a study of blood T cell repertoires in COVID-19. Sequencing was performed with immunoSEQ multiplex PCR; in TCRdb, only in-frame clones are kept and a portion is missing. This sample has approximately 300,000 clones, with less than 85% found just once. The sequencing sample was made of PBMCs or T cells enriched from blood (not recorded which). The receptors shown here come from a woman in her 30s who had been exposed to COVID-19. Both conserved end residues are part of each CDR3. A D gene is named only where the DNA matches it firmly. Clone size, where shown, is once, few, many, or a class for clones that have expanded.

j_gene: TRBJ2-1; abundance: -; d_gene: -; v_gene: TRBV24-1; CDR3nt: TGTGCCACCAGTCCAGGAGGGGGCACCTACAATGAGCAGTTCTTC; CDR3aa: CATSPGGGTYNEQFF
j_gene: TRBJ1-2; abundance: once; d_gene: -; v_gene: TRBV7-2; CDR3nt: TGTGCCAGCAGCTCCCACAGGAGCTATGGCTACACCTTC; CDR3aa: CASSSHRSYGYTF
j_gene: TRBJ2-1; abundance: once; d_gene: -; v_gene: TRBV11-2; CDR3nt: TGTGCCAGCTGTCTGGAGGTCAGCTCCTCCTACAATGAGCAGTTCTTC; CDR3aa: CASCLEVSSSYNEQFF
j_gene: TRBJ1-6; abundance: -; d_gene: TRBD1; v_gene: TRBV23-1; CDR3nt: TGCGCCAGCAGTCAGGCGGACAGGGGTATTCCTTGTTTGAGCTCCTATAATTCACCCCTCCACTTT; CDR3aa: CASSQADRGIPCLSSYNSPLHF
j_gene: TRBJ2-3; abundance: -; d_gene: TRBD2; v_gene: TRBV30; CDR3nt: TGTGCCTGGAGTGTAGGACTAGCGGGAGGGATCTCAGATACGCAGTATTTT; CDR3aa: CAWSVGLAGGISDTQYF
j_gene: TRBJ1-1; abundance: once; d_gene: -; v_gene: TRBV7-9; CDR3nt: TGTGCCAGCAGCTTAGAGGGGCACACTGAAGCTTTCTTT; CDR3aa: CASSLEGHTEAFF
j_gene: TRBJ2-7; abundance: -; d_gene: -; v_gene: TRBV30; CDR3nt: TGTGCCTGGAGTGTTGCGGGGTCAAACCTTTACTTC; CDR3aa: CAWSVAGSNLYF
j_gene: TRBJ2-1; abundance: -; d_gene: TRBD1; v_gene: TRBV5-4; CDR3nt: TGTGCCAGCAGCCGGGACAGGGGGCCGAATGAGCAGTTCTTC; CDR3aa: CASSRDRGPNEQFF
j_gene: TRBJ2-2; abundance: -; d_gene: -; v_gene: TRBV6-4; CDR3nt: TGTGCCAGCAGTGACGGGACAAACACCGGGGAGCTGTTTTTT; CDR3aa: CASSDGTNTGELFF
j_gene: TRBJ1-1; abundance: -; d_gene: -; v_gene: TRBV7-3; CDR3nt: TGTGCCAGCAGCTTAAGTGGGAGAACTGAAGCTTTCTTT; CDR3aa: CASSLSGRTEAFF
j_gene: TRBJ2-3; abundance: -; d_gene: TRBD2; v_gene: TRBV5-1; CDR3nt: TGCGCCAGCAGCACCTATAGCGGGAGGGCCACAGATACGCAGTATTTT; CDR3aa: CASSTYSGRATDTQYF
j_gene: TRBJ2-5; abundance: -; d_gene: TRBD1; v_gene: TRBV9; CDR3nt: TGTGCCAGCAGCGGAAAAGGGACAGCCAAAGAGACCCAGTACTTC; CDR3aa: CASSGKGTAKETQYF
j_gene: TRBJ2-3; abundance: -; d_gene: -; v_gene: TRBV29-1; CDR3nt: TGCAGCGTTGCGTGGAGGGGCCCCACAGATACGCAGTATTTT; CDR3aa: CSVAWRGPTDTQYF
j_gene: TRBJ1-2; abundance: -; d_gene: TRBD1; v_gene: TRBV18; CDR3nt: TGTGCCAGCTCACCTACAGGGGTGGCTAACTATGGCTACACCTTC; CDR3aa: CASSPTGVANYGYTF
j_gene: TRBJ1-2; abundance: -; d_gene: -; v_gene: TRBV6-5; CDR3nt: TGTGCCAGCAGTTACTCGGCAGGGGTACGGGGCTACACCTTC; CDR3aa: CASSYSAGVRGYTF
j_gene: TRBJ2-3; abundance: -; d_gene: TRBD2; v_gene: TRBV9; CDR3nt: TGTGCCTCACAAGCTAGCGGGGGATACACAGATACGCAGTATTTT; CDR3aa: CASQASGGYTDTQYF
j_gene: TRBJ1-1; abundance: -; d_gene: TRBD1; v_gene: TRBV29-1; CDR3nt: TGCAGCGTTGAAAGCGCTCGGGACAGTCCTTTGGACACTGAAGCTTTCTTT; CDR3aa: CSVESARDSPLDTEAFF
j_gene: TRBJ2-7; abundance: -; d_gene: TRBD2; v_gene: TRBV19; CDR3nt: TGTGCCAGTAGTTCCGGACTAGGATACTCCTACGAGCAGTACTTC; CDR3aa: CASSSGLGYSYEQYF
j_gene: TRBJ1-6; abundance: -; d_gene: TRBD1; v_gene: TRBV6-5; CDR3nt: TGTGCCAGCAGTTATGGACAGGGGGCGCTTAGTTCACCCCTCCACTTT; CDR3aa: CASSYGQGALSSPLHF
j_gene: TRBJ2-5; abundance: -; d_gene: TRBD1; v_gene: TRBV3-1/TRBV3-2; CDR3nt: TGTGCCAGCAGCTATAAGGGGGCGGGAGAGACCCAGTACTTC; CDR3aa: CASSYKGAGETQYF
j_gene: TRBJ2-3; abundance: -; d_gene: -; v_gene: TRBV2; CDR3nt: TGTGCCAGCAGTCTCGAGGGTGAGGGCACAGATACGCAGTATTTT; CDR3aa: CASSLEGEGTDTQYF
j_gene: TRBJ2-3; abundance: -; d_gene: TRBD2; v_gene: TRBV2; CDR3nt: TGTGCCAGCAGCGGACTAGTGAGCACAGATACGCAGTATTTT; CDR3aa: CASSGLVSTDTQYF
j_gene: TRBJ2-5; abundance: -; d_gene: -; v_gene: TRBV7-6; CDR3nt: TGTGCCAGCAGCCCCCTTCAAGAGACCCAGTACTTC; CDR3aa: CASSPLQETQYF
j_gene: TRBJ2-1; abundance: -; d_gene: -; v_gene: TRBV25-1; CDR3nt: TGTGCCAGCAGAGAGGCCGGGAGTGAGCAGTTCTTC; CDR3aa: CASREAGSEQFF
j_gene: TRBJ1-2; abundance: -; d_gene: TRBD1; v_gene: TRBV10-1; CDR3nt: TGCGCCAGTTCAGAATTACAGGGGCTTGACGATGGCTACACCTTC; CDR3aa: CASSELQGLDDGYTF
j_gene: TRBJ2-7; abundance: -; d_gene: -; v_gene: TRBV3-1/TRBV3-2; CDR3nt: TGTGCCAGCAGCCCGACGACGGGACACCCCATCGGGGACGAGCAGTACTTC; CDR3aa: CASSPTTGHPIGDEQYF
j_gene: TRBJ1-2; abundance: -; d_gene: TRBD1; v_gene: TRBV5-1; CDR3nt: TGCGCCAGCAGCACAGGGGGCGGACCGTATGGCTACACCTTC; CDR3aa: CASSTGGGPYGYTF
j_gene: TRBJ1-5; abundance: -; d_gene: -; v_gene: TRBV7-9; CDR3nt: TGTGCCAGCAGCTTAAGTATCGGTGTCAGGAATCAGCCCCAGCATTTT; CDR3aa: CASSLSIGVRNQPQHF
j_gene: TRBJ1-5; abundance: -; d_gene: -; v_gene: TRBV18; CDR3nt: TGTGCCAGCTCTGTGTCGGGGGGCAATCAGCCCCAGCATTTT; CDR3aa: CASSVSGGNQPQHF
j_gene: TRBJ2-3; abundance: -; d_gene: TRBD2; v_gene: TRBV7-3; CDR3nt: TGTGCCAGCAGCTTCAGCGGGGGACCGGATACGCAGTATTTT; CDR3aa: CASSFSGGPDTQYF
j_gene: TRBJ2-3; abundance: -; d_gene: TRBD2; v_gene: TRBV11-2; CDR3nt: TGTGCCAGCAGCGACGTAAAAGCGGGGGGGGATACGCAGTATTTT; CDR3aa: CASSDVKAGGDTQYF
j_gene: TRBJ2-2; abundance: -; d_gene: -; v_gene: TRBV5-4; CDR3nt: TGTGCCAGCAGCTCCGGGACAAAGACCGGGGAGCTGTTTTTT; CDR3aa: CASSSGTKTGELFF
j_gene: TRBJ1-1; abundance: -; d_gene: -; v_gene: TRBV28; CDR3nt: TGTGCCAGCAGTTTGCAGGGTACCACTGAAGCTTTCTTT; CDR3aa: CASSLQGTTEAFF
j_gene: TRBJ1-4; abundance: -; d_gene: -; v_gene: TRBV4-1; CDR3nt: TGCGCCAGCAGCCAAACGGGGGGAAAGTTAGGTGAAAAACTGTTTTTT; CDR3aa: CASSQTGGKLGEKLFF
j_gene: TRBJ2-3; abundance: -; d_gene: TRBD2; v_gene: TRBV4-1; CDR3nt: TGCGCCAGCAGCCAAGATATGACCGGGACTAGCGGGGGTGTGGATACGCAGTATTTT; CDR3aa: CASSQDMTGTSGGVDTQYF
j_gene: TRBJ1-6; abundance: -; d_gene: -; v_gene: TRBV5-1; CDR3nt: TGCGCCAGCAGCTTGCGGGGTGAATCACCCCTCCACTTT; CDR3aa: CASSLRGESPLHF
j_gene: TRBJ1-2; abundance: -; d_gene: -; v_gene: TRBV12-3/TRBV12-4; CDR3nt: TGTGCCAGCAGGGGGCGAGGAGGCTACACCTTC; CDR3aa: CASRGRGGYTF